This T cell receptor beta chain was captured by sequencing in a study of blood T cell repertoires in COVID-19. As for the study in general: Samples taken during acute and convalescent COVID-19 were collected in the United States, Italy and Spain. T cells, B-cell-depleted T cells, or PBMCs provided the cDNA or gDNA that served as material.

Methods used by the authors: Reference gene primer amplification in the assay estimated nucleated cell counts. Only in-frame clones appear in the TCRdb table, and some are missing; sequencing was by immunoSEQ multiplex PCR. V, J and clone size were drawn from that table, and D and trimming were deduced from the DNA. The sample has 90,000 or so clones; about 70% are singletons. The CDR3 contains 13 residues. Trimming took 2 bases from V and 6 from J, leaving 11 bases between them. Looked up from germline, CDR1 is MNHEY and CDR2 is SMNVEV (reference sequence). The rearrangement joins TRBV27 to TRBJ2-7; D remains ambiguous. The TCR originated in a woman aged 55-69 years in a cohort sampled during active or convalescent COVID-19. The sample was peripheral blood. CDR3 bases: TGTGCCAGCAGTTTAGCCAGGCTGGGCGAGCAGTACTTC. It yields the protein CASSLARLGEQYF.